One and the same sample provided the 15 T cell receptor gamma chains below, sequenced in a study of γδ T cells in repeated Plasmodium falciparum infection. TCRdb fed the multiplex PCR reads to CATT. Among some 14,000 gamma-chain clones listed, around 1.6% were seen once. Flow sorting of PBMC yielded separate Vgamma9/Vdelta2+ and Vdelta2-negative gammadelta T cell populations for bulk repertoire analysis. The sequencing input was gamma-delta T cells from blood. The receptors come from a pool of human donors (malaria-infected and uninfected, not separated).

This clone was detected ten times or more. A read error likely explains this, since a far larger clone differs by one base. The chain uses TRGV9 and TRGJP2. Looked up from germline, CDR1 is GITISATS and CDR2 is ISYDGTV (reference sequence). CDR3 length: 15 amino acids. This chain's CDR3 is CALWEPVGSDRIKTF. The CDR3 bases are TGTGCCTTGTGGGAGCCGGTCGGTAGTGATAGGATCAAGACGTTT.

This clone was detected many times. A read error likely explains why the TCRdb protein, taken from a much larger clone, differs from this DNA's translation at residue 10; the protein shown is translated from the DNA. The chain combines TRGV9 with TRGJP. Here the J gene was assigned by germline matching of the DNA, as TCRdb has none. Germline CDR1 and CDR2: GITISATS and ISYDGTV (reference sequence). Trimming took 0 bases from V and 12 from J; bases not matched to a gene: 11. This CDR3 has 17 residues. The DNA for the CDR3 is TGTGCCTTGTGGGAGGTGAAGGCCAAGTCGGGCAAAAAAATCAAGGTATTT. Translation gives CALWEVKAKSGKKIKVF.

Many counts were recorded for this clone. The mismatch at residue 5 between this DNA's translation and the TCRdb protein of a much larger clone likely reflects a read error; the protein shown is translated from the DNA. Other DNA sequences in the sample encode the same CDR3. The rearrangement links TRGV9 to TRGJ1 or TRGJ2. TCRdb records no J gene; here it was assigned by comparing the DNA to germline. Trimming took 5 bases from V and 2 from J; bases not matched to a gene: 3. Germline assignment: CDR1 GITISATS and CDR2 ISYDGTV (reference sequence). CDR3 length equals 12 residues. CDR3 in DNA: TGTGCCTTGTGGGGATATTATTATAAGAAACTCTTT. It codes for CALWGYYYKKLF.

Remarks on this clone: It differs at one base from a far larger clone, so likely a read error. This specimen includes other DNA sequences encoding the same CDR3. The CDR3: CATWDGCVYKKLF. CDR3 in DNA: TGTGCTACCTGGGATGGTTGCGTTTATAAGAAACTCTTT. The chain carries TRGV4 and TRGJ1 or TRGJ2. No J gene was available from TCRdb, and it was assigned here by a germline match of the DNA. The CDR3 has 13 amino acids. In germline, CDR1 is EGSTGY, CDR2 YDSYTSSV.

For this clone: A far larger clone differs by one base, so this is likely a read error. The sample contains more than one DNA sequence encoding this CDR3. The chain joins TRGV9 to TRGJ1 or TRGJ2. The J gene, absent from TCRdb, was called here by matching the DNA to germline. Germline loops: CDR1 GITISATS, CDR2 ISYDGTV (reference sequence). The V gene end was trimmed by 9 bases and the J gene end by 5 bases; junction bases not matched to a gene: 4. The CDR3 is made up of 10 amino acids. The CDR3 sequence: CALVHYKKLF. CDR3 coding DNA: TGTGCCTTGGTTCATTATAAGAAACTCTTT.

Concerning this clone itself: Just one base apart from a much larger clone, this may be a read error. The DNA is left out, because the CDR3 cannot be placed on it with certainty; the CDR3 is given as TCRdb lists it. For the V gene the call is TRGV3; the J gene has no call. The CDR3 extends over 30 residues, inclusive of both ends. Germline loops: CDR1 VTNTFY, CDR2 YDVSTARD (reference sequence). This chain's CDR3 is CATWDRLVRNSLAVEQHWLSQVSIGRIQHF.

In regard to this clone: The TCRdb record carries a much larger clone's protein, which differs from this DNA's translation at residue 11; a read error is the likely cause, and the protein listed here is the DNA translation. CDR3 residues: CATWDGVLNYEKKLF. DNA for the CDR3: TGTGCCACCTGGGACGGTGTTCTGAATTATGAGAAGAAACTCTTT. This chain joins TRGV2 and TRGJ1 or TRGJ2. The J gene, not given by TCRdb, was assigned here from a germline match of the nucleotide sequence. The CDR3 runs 15 residues. V lost 1 base and J lost 10; bases outside the gene matches: 16. CDR1 is EGSNGY and CDR2 is YDSYNSKV in the germline V gene.

This clone occurred many times. A read error likely explains this, since a far larger clone differs by one base. The chain uses TRGV9 and TRGJP1. As TCRdb names no J gene, one was assigned here on the basis of a DNA match to germline. The V gene's germline CDR1 is GITISATS and CDR2 ISYDGTV (reference sequence). The CDR3 extends over 14 amino acids. Trimming at V came to 2 bases and at J to 6 bases, leaving 6 bases not matched to a gene. The CDR3 nucleotides read TGTGCCTTGTGGGAGGGGGCCGCTGGTTGGTTCAAGATATTT. It specifies CALWEGAAGWFKIF.

This clone was seen repeatedly, ten times or more. A far larger clone is a single base away, which makes a read error likely. Other nucleotide sequences in the sample specify the same CDR3. The chain uses TRGV9 and TRGJP. CDR3 length: 17 amino acids. From germline, CDR1 is GITISATS and CDR2 ISYDGTV (reference sequence). The CDR3 coding sequence is TGTGCCTTGTGGGAGGTCCATAAAGAGTTGGGCAAGAAAATCAAGGTATTT. It encodes CALWEVHKELGKKIKVF.

This clone showed up many times. The mismatch at residue 4 between this DNA's translation and the TCRdb protein of a much larger clone likely reflects a read error; the protein shown is translated from the DNA. V usage is TRGV9 and J usage is TRGJP1. TCRdb is silent on the J gene; assignment here came from matching the DNA to germline. Germline V CDR1 and CDR2: GITISATS, ISYDGTV (reference sequence). The CDR3 extends over 12 amino acids. Trimming took 7 bases from V and 12 from J; bases not matched to a gene: 11. CDR3 sequence reads: CALCVRVGFKIF. CDR3 nucleotides: TGTGCCTTGTGTGTCCGGGTGGGGTTCAAGATATTT.

Worth noting for this clone: TCRdb's listed protein matches a much larger clone and diverges from this DNA's translation at residue 4, likely through a read error; the protein shown comes from the DNA. The CDR3 DNA sequence: TGTGCCTTGTTGGAGCCGGTCGGTAGTGATTGGATCAAGACGTTT. It translates to CALLEPVGSDWIKTF. V and J are TRGV9 and TRGJP2. In the absence of a J gene in TCRdb, the DNA was matched to germline to assign it here. Germline CDR1 GITISATS, CDR2 ISYDGTV (reference sequence). The CDR3 loop spans 15 amino acids.

This clone came up a few times. The translation of this DNA and the TCRdb protein of a much larger clone differ at residue 5, probably owing to a read error; the protein shown here is translated from the DNA. The chain uses TRGV9 and TRGJP. TCRdb records no J gene; here it was assigned by comparing the DNA to germline. This CDR3 has 15 residues. Germline lookup yields CDR1 GITISATS and CDR2 ISYDGTV (reference sequence). With 4 bases clipped from V and 11 bases from J, the junction kept 8 bases outside the gene matches. CDR3 sequence: CALWDAGLGKKIKVF. The CDR3, as DNA: TGTGCCTTGTGGGATGCGGGGCTGGGCAAAAAAATCAAGGTATTT.

On this clone: The protein that TCRdb holds for this DNA derives from a much larger clone and differs from the translated DNA at residue 3, which likely indicates a read error; the protein shown here is translated from the DNA. This chain joins TRGV4 and TRGJ1 or TRGJ2. Germline V gene sequence: CDR1 EGSTGY, CDR2 YDSYTSSV. The CDR3 extends over 12 amino acids. The DNA for the CDR3 is TGTGCCTCCTGGGAGCGGAATTATAAGAAACTCTTT. This codes for CASWERNYKKLF.

In its sample, this clone was seen many times. With only one base between it and a far larger clone, this is likely a read error. This specimen includes other DNA sequences encoding the same CDR3. This chain uses TRGV3 with TRGJ1 or TRGJ2. The length of the CDR3 is 15 residues. Per germline, CDR1 VTNTFY and CDR2 YDVSTARD (reference sequence). The CDR3 nucleotides read TGTGCCACCTGGGACAGGTCCCTTCTTTATTATAAGAAGCTCTTT. Translation: CATWDRSLLYYKKLF.

This clone came up a few times. This sequence is one base from a far larger clone and is likely a read error. Other DNA sequences within the sample encode an identical CDR3. The chain joins TRGV9 to TRGJ1 or TRGJ2. TCRdb does not report a J gene; here it was assigned by matching the DNA to germline references. There are 11 residues in the CDR3. CDR1 and CDR2 (germline): GITISATS, ISYDGTV (reference sequence). The CDR3 DNA reads TGTGCCCTGTGGGAAGGCTATAAGAAACTCTTT. Translating gives CALWEGYKKLF.